This passage covers 27 T cell receptor beta chains from one sample sequenced in a study of blood T cell repertoires in COVID-19. The assay was immunoSEQ multiplex PCR, and TCRdb's table has in-frame clones only and misses some. The profile shows 100,000 or so clones, about four fifths of them singletons. Sequenced material: peripheral blood. These receptors were taken from a man older than 75 with acute or convalescent COVID-19.

The chain employs TRBV5-6 and TRBJ1-2; TRBD1 is a possible D gene (6 bases). Trimming stripped 2 bases from V and 2 bases from J, with 7 bases between. The CDR3 runs to 13 residues. Germline values: CDR1 SGHDT, CDR2 YYEEEE. CDR3 protein: CASSFRGNYGYTF. The CDR3 coding sequence is TGTGCCAGCAGCTTCAGGGGAAACTATGGCTACACCTTC. The full variable domain, with the rest looked up from reference TRBV5-6 and TRBJ1-2, is DAGVTQSPTHLIKTRGQQVTLRCSPKSGHDTVSWYQQALGQGPQFIFQYYEEEERQRGNFPDRFSGHQFPNYSSELNVNALLLGDSALYLCASSFRGNYGYTFGSGTRLTVV.

The chain joins TRBV28 to TRBJ1-1, with D perhaps TRBD1 (6 bases). This CDR3 is 16 amino acids long. Trimming removed 3 bases from V and 0 bases from J, with 14 bases in between. CDR1 and CDR2 (germline): MDHEN, SYDVKM. The CDR3: CASSLTGPNMNTEAFF. The DNA of the CDR3 is TGTGCCAGCAGTTTGACAGGCCCTAATATGAACACTGAAGCTTTCTTT.

This clone appeared once. CDR3 DNA sequence: TGTGCCAGCAGCGTCGGGAAGGCGAGTCAGTACTTC. Translation gives CASSVGKASQYF. The rearrangement links TRBV12-3 or TRBV12-4 to TRBJ2-7; the D gene is possibly TRBD2 (5 bases). The ends were cut back, 6 bases at V and 10 bases at J, with 16 bases in the middle. This CDR3 region has 12 residues.

The chain has TRBV27 and TRBJ2-7; D is unresolved. The CDR3 runs to 12 residues. Looked up from germline, CDR1 is MNHEY and CDR2 is SMNVEV (reference sequence). V was pared by 5 bases and J by 0 bases, with 5 bases between. CDR3 in amino acids: CASSRSSYEQYF. Written as DNA, the CDR3 is TGTGCCAGCAGTAGGAGCTCCTACGAGCAGTACTTC.

The chain couples TRBV27 to TRBJ1-4; 7 bases align to TRBD1. The germline V gene has CDR1 MNHEY and CDR2 SMNVEV (reference sequence). This CDR3 has 19 residues. V shed 4 bases and J 6 bases; nucleotides not matched to a gene: 20. CDR3 in DNA: TGTGCCAGCAGTTACAGACCTCTCGGGACAGAGGCACGAGATGAAAAACTGTTTTTT. Protein product: CASSYRPLGTEARDEKLFF.

The V and J genes are TRBV3-1 (or the pseudogene TRBV3-2) and TRBJ2-5; D is undetermined. In germline, CDR1 is LGHDT, CDR2 YNNKEL (reference sequence). V lost 1 base to trimming and J lost 0 bases, with 9 bases between them. The CDR3 sequence is 15 residues long. The DNA for the CDR3 is TGTGCCAGCAGCCAAGGGCACCAGTACCAAGAGACCCAGTACTTC. It yields the protein CASSQGHQYQETQYF.

This chain links TRBV5-1 with TRBJ2-7; possible D gene TRBD1, 6 bases. The V and J ends lost 3 bases and 7 bases respectively, with 17 bases between them. The CDR3 length is 14 residues. Per the germline V gene, CDR1 is SGHRS and CDR2 is YFSETQ. This CDR3 is CASSSGQIVREQYF. CDR3 DNA sequence: TGCGCCAGCAGCTCCGGACAGATAGTCCGGGAGCAGTACTTC.

The CDR3 DNA follows: TGTGCCAGCAGCCCCCGGAGAGGGGGCTCTGAAGCTTTCTTT. This translates into CASSPRRGGSEAFF. The chain has TRBV11-2 and TRBJ1-1; TRBD1 matches at 7 bases. Germline CDR1 SGHAT, CDR2 FQNNGV. The CDR3 consists of 14 residues. The V gene end was trimmed by 5 bases and the J gene end by 6 bases; junction bases not matched to a gene: 9.

The J gene is TRBJ2-3, the V gene TRBV6-2 or TRBV6-3, with unresolved D. There are 15 residues in the CDR3. Germline CDR1 is MNHEY and CDR2 is SVGEGT. V was shortened by 0 bases and J by 0 bases, with 7 bases between the two germline ends. The CDR3: CASSYSGLSTDTQYF. CDR3 nucleotide sequence: TGTGCCAGCAGTTACTCCGGGTTAAGCACAGATACGCAGTATTTT.

This clone occurred a few times. The chain recombines TRBV18 with TRBJ2-7; TRBD1 matches 7 bases. This CDR3 spans 15 amino acids. V was clipped by 1 base and J by 3 bases; unmatched bases: 6. Germline V lookup: CDR1 KGHSH, CDR2 LQKENI. In DNA, the CDR3 is TGTGCCAGCTCACCACAAGGACAGGCCATCTACGAGCAGTACTTC. It yields the protein CASSPQGQAIYEQYF.

The chain recombines TRBV29-1 with TRBJ2-3; 8 bases agree with TRBD2. The junction had 6 bases not matched to a gene; V was cut back by 5 bases and J by 8 bases. The germline gives CDR1 SQVTM, CDR2 ANQGSEA. CDR3 length: 12 amino acids. This chain's CDR3 is CSVKGLVSTQYF. The CDR3 nucleotides read TGCAGCGTTAAGGGACTAGTCAGTACGCAGTATTTT.

The CDR3 loop is CASSPRQGVLDSPLHF. Here the CDR3 DNA reads TGTGCCAGCAGCCCCAGACAGGGGGTTTTAGATTCACCCCTCCACTTT. This sequence joins TRBV14 and TRBJ1-6, with 9 positions matching TRBD1. J gave up 8 bases and V 4 bases, and 9 bases lay outside the gene matches. Germline lookup yields CDR1 SGHDN and CDR2 FVKESK. This CDR3 contains 16 residues.

J is TRBJ2-3 and V is TRBV3-1 (or the pseudogene TRBV3-2), with 7 bases identical to TRBD1. CDR3 size: 17 residues. V trimming: 5 bases; J trimming: 4 bases; junction bases outside the gene matches: 15. Germline values: CDR1 LGHDT, CDR2 YNNKEL (reference sequence). The CDR3 DNA sequence: TGTGCCAGCAGCGCCCATTCGACAGGGAGAAACCCAGATACGCAGTATTTT. Amino acids: CASSAHSTGRNPDTQYF.

This chain links TRBV7-9 with TRBJ2-1; D gene unclear. Trimming stripped 5 bases from V and 3 bases from J, with 17 bases between. The germline V gene has CDR1 SEHNR and CDR2 FQNEAQ (reference sequence). The CDR3 covers 16 residues. DNA of the CDR3: TGTGCCAGCAGCGCAAAACACGGCTCGGGCTACAATGAGCAGTTCTTC. As protein: CASSAKHGSGYNEQFF.

The rearrangement joins TRBV7-3 to TRBJ2-3; 7 positions agree with TRBD2. The CDR3 runs 16 residues. Germline V gene sequence: CDR1 SGHTA, CDR2 FQGTGA. The ends lost 5 bases at V and 3 bases at J; junction bases unmatched: 11. CDR3 sequence reads: CASSQRAGGRTDTQYF. As DNA, the CDR3 is TGTGCCAGCAGCCAACGGGCTGGCGGGAGAACAGATACGCAGTATTTT.

The chain has TRBV18 and TRBJ1-1; D is unresolved. CDR1 and CDR2 (germline): KGHSH, LQKENI. CDR3 length: 15 residues. The V and J ends lost 1 base and 7 bases respectively, with 16 bases between them. In DNA, the CDR3 is TGTGCCAGCTCACCACGACGGCTCCGCACGGGTGAAGCTTTCTTT. Encoded protein: CASSPRRLRTGEAFF.

The CDR3 is CASIRRTEAFF. DNA of the CDR3: TGTGCCAGCATAAGGAGGACTGAAGCTTTCTTT. V and J are TRBV28 and TRBJ1-1, with no clear D. V was cut by 7 bases and J by 5 bases, with 8 bases left in between. This CDR3 contains 11 residues. CDR1 and CDR2 (germline): MDHEN, SYDVKM.

The chain employs TRBV12-3 or TRBV12-4 and TRBJ2-2; D is uncertain. V shed 7 bases and J shed 4 bases, with 7 bases lying between them. There are 12 residues in the CDR3. CDR3 loop: CASTLGTGELFF. The CDR3 DNA sequence: TGTGCCAGCACCCTAGGCACCGGGGAGCTGTTTTTT.

The CDR3 DNA is TGTGCCAGCAGCTTAGCTACAGGGGGACCTAGGGACGAAAAACTGTTTTTT. Its protein is CASSLATGGPRDEKLFF. This chain links TRBV7-9 with TRBJ1-4; the match to TRBD1 covers 8 bases. J lost 8 bases, V lost 0 bases, and 11 bases had no gene match. Germline V gives CDR1 SEHNR, CDR2 FQNEAQ (reference sequence). The CDR3 is made up of 17 amino acids.

Worth noting for this clone: This specimen includes other DNA sequences encoding the same CDR3. The chain recombines TRBV18 with TRBJ1-5; TRBD1 is a possible D gene (6 bases). V gave up 3 bases and J gave up 3 bases, with 18 bases separating them. This CDR3 is 17 amino acids long. Germline V gives CDR1 KGHSH, CDR2 LQKENI. The CDR3 protein is CASSPPGGSLINQPQHF. The CDR3 DNA is TGTGCCAGCTCACCGCCGGGGGGCAGCTTAATCAATCAGCCCCAGCATTTT.

V gene TRBV18 combines with J gene TRBJ1-1, with D possibly TRBD1 on 6 matching bases. The CDR3 runs 14 residues. V lost 1 base to trimming and J lost 1 base, with 7 bases between them. CDR1 is KGHSH and CDR2 is LQKENI in the germline V gene. The DNA for the CDR3 is TGTGCCAGCTCACCACTAGGGGGGAACACTGAAGCTTTCTTT. This codes for CASSPLGGNTEAFF.

This chain joins TRBV2 and TRBJ2-4, with unresolved D. The CDR3 is made up of 11 amino acids. From germline, CDR1 is SNHLY and CDR2 FYNNEI. The germline V and J ends were trimmed by 4 bases and 5 bases, with 3 bases remaining between them. The CDR3 here is CASSAENIQYF. The CDR3 coding sequence is TGTGCCAGCAGTGCAGAAAACATTCAGTACTTC.

The CDR3 loop is CASRNTGAQETQYF. DNA for the CDR3: TGTGCCAGCAGGAATACAGGAGCCCAAGAGACCCAGTACTTC. The rearrangement uses TRBV28 and TRBJ2-5, with D possibly being TRBD1 (5 bases). With 6 bases removed from V and 1 base from J, the gap between germline ends came to 12 bases. Per the germline V gene, CDR1 is MDHEN and CDR2 is SYDVKM. The CDR3 covers 14 residues.

The chain couples TRBV5-1 to TRBJ2-2; 7 bases align to TRBD2. The CDR3 length is 16 residues. Looked up from germline, CDR1 is SGHRS and CDR2 is YFSETQ. J gave up 1 base and V 0 bases, and 3 bases lay outside the gene matches. CDR3 bases: TGCGCCAGCAGCTTGGGGTTAGCGGGGAACACCGGGGAGCTGTTTTTT. The encoded protein is CASSLGLAGNTGELFF.

The chain uses TRBV19 and TRBJ2-2, with D possibly TRBD1 on 6 matching bases. Germline V gene sequence: CDR1 LNHDA, CDR2 SQIVND (reference sequence). CDR3 length equals 13 residues. Deletions cut 7 bases from V and 7 bases from J, with 13 bases between. The CDR3 here is CASTTGFRGELFF. The CDR3, as DNA: TGTGCCAGTACTACAGGGTTTCGCGGGGAGCTGTTTTTT.

This sequence joins TRBV6-5 and TRBJ2-3; D possibly corresponds to TRBD1 (5 bases). Germline loops: CDR1 MNHEY, CDR2 SVGAGI. This CDR3 region has 13 residues. V was pared by 7 bases and J by 4 bases, with 12 bases between. This CDR3 reads CASNHRLPDTQYF. The CDR3 nucleotides are TGTGCCAGCAATCACAGGCTCCCAGATACGCAGTATTTT.

The chain is built from TRBV20-1 and TRBJ2-5; 8 bases fit TRBD2. Germline V gene lookup returns CDR1 DFQATT and CDR2 SNEGSKA (reference sequence). The CDR3 has 14 residues. Trimming removed 3 bases from V and 2 bases from J; junction bases left unmatched: 5. The CDR3 DNA sequence: TGCAGTGCTAGTGTGCGGGGGGCGCAAGAGACCCAGTACTTC. This sequence encodes CSASVRGAQETQYF.